The T cell receptor beta chain under discussion was sequenced for a study of identical twins. The study's findings and limits: Fewer insertions marked abundant cord blood beta clonotypes; young adult naive trended weakly, memory not at all.

Deletions cut 2 bases from V and 0 bases from J, with 10 bases between. The CDR3 consists of 16 residues. CDR1 and CDR2 from the germline V gene are KGHDR and SFDVKD. This clonotype was recorded at least ten times. Its antigen is unknown. TCRdb re-called the 5' RACE reads with MiXCR, one entry per CDR3 protein. This table holds around 280,000 distinct CDR3 sequences, more than 6.5% found once. These records were also assigned to another study, of yellow fever vaccine responses in identical twins.

Source material: memory (CD45RO+) T cells sorted from blood. The J gene is TRBJ2-1, the V gene TRBV24-1; perhaps TRBD2 as D (5 bases). This receptor was taken from a woman aged 18-35 years in good health. The CDR3 coding sequence is TGTGCCACCAGTGATTATGACTATTCCTCCTACAATGAGCAGTTCTTC. This gives the protein CATSDYDYSSYNEQFF.